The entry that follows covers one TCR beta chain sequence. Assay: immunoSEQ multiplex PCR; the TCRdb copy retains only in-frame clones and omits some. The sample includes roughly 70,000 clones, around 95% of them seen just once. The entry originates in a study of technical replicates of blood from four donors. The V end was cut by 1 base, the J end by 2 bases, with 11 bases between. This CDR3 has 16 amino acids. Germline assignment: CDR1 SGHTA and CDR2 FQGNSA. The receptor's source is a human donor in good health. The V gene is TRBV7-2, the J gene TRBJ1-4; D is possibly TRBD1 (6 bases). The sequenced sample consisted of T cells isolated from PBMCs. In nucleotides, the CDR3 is TGTGCCAGCAGCTTAGTCAGGGGAACGACTAATGAAAAACTGTTTTTT. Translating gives CASSLVRGTTNEKLFF. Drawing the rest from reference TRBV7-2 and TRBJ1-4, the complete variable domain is GAGVSQSPSNKVTEKGKDVELRCDPISGHTALYWYRQSLGQGLEFLIYFQGNSAPDKSGLPSDRFSAERTGGSVSTLTIQRTQQEDSAVYLCASSLVRGTTNEKLFFGSGTQLSVL.